This TCR beta chain was identified during a study of blood T cells in healthy people across ages. Total RNA was isolated from each sample in quantities of at least 6 micrograms. This clonotype was counted a few times. As yet, its antigen is unknown. With a J-beta primer mix and a sample-barcoded 5' primer, a second PCR ran about 7 to 11 cycles. Each CDR3 protein is one row after TCRdb ran MiXCR on the 5' RACE reads. The repertoire holds 1.5 million or so distinct CDR3 sequences, with approximately 38% as singletons. Germline CDR1 reads MDHEN; CDR2 reads SYDVKM. The V end lost 3 bases, the J end lost 6 bases, and 14 bases lay between the germline ends. This CDR3 contains 14 residues. Overall study findings and caveats: Diversity was estimated from one million T cells, and these estimates were considered underestimates. Diversity of TCR beta per million T cells declined in a roughly linear way with age. It was not known whether donors were CMV positive (a possible confounder of expanded clonotype changes).

Sequenced material: blood. The chain employs TRBV28 and TRBJ1-2; maybe TRBD1 (6 bases). The source is a woman aged 18 to 35 in good health. The CDR3 loop is CASSFTTGRNGYTF. The CDR3 DNA follows: TGTGCCAGCAGTTTCACGACAGGCCGGAATGGCTACACCTTC.